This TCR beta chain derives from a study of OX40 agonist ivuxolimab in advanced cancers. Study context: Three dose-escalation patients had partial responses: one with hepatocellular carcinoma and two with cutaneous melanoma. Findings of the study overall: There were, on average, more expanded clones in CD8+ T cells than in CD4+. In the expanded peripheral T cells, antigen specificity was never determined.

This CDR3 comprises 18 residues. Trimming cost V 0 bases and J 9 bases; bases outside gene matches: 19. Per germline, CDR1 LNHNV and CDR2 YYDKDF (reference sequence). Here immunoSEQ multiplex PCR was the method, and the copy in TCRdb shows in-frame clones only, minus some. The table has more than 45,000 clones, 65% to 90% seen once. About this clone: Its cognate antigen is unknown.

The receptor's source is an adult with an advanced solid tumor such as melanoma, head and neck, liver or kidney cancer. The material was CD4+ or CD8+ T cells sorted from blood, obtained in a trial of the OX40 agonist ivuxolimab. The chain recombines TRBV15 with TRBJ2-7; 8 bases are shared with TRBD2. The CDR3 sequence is CATSREGSLGGPRGGQYF. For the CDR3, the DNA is TGTGCCACCAGCAGAGAGGGGAGCCTTGGGGGGCCCCGGGGGGGGCAGTACTTC.